This TCR beta chain emerged from a study of OX40 agonist ivuxolimab in advanced cancers. Whole-study context: Patients were treated with ivuxolimab, an agonistic anti-OX40 (CD134) antibody.

CDR3 length: 15 amino acids. CDR1 and CDR2 from the germline V gene are SGHNT and YYREEE (reference sequence). Trimming took 0 bases from V and 1 from J, leaving 5 bases between them. A word on this clone: Its antigen is not identified.

Blood sampling took place at baseline, cycle 4 day 1, and cycle 7 day 1. General study findings and limits: More expanded clones were found, on average, in CD8+ than in CD4+ T cells. Patients who responded partially at 0.1-3.0 mg/kg showed clonal expansion ranking among the lowest.

The assay was immunoSEQ multiplex PCR, and TCRdb's table has in-frame clones only and misses some. This sample has tens of thousands of clones, with around 90% found just once. This TCR was recovered from an adult with an advanced solid tumor such as melanoma, head and neck, liver or kidney cancer. This chain connects TRBV5-4 to TRBJ2-6; TRBD2 is a possible D gene (5 bases). The specimen comprised CD4+ or CD8+ T cells sorted from blood, sampled in a trial of the OX40 agonist ivuxolimab. The CDR3 region is CASSLAGSGANVLTF. In DNA, the CDR3 is TGTGCCAGCAGCTTGGCGGGATCTGGGGCCAACGTCCTGACTTTC.